What follows is one TCR beta chain and its context. As handled by the study authors: Reference gene primer amplification gave nucleated cell count estimates. The data were produced by immunoSEQ multiplex PCR, yet TCRdb's version contains in-frame clones alone and is incomplete. V and J calls plus clone size are reproduced from that table; the DNA served to infer D and trimming. The data contain some 410,000 clones, roughly 90% of them singletons. The data were obtained in a study of blood T cell repertoires in COVID-19. Across the whole study: From the United States, Italy and Spain came samples of acute and convalescent COVID-19.

Participant ages covered about 18 to 89 years across 24 US areas. Assignments of participants to cohorts depended upon their own reported clinical history. The CDR3 runs to 12 residues. V gave up 3 bases and J gave up 4 bases, with 10 bases separating them. Per the germline V gene, CDR1 is DFQATT and CDR2 is SNEGSKA (reference sequence). This receptor was obtained from a woman under 40 with acute COVID-19. The chain is built from TRBV20-1 and TRBJ2-7; D is perhaps TRBD1 (6 bases). The sample comprised PBMCs or T cells enriched from blood (not recorded which). CDR3 DNA sequence: TGCAGTGCTAGTGAGAGGGGGTACGAGCAGTACTTC. It codes for CSASERGYEQYF.